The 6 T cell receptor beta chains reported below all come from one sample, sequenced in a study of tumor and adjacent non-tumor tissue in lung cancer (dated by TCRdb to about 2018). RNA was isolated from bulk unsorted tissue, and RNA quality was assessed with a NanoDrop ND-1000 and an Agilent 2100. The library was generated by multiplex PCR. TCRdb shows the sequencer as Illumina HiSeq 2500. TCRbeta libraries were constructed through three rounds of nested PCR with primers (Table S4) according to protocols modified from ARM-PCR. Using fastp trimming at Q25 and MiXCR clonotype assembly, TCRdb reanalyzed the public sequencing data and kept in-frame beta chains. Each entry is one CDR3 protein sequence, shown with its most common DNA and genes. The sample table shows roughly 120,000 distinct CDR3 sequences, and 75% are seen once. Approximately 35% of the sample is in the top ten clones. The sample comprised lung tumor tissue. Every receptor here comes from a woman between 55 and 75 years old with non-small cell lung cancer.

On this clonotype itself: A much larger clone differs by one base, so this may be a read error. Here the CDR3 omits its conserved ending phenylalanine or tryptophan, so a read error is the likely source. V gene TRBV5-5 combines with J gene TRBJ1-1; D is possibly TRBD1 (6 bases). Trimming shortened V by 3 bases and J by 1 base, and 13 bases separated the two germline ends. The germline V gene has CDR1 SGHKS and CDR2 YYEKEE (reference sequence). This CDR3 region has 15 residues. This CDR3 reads CASSSRGAGNTEAFC. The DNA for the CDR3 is TGTGCCAGCAGCTCTCGGGGGGCCGGGAACACTGAAGCTTTCTGT.

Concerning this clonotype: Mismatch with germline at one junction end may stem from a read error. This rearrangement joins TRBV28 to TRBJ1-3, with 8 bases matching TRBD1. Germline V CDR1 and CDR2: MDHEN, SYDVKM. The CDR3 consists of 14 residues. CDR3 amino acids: CATSTQGAGNTIYF. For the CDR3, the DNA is TGTGCCACTTCCACTCAGGGGGCTGGAAACACTATATATTTT.

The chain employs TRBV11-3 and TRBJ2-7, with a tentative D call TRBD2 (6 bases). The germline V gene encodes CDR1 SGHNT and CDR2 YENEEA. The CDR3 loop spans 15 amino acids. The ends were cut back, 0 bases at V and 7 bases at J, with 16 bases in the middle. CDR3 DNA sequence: TGTGCCAGCAGCTTAGATCCGACTAGGTCGAAAGAGCAGTACTTC. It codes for CASSLDPTRSKEQYF.

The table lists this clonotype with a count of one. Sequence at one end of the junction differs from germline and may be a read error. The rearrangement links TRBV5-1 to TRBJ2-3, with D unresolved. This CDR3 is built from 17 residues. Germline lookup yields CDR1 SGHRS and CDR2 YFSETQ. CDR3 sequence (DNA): TGCGCCGGCAGCTGGCCCGTTCTAGTGGGGTCCACAGATACGCAGTATTTT. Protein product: CAGSWPVLVGSTDTQYF. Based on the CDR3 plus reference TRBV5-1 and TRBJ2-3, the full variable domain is KAGVTQTPRYLIKTRGQQVTLSCSPISGHRSVSWYQQTPGQGLQFLFEYFSETQRNKGNFPGRFSGRQFSNSRSEMNVSTLELGDSALYLCAGSWPVLVGSTDTQYFGPGTRLTVL.

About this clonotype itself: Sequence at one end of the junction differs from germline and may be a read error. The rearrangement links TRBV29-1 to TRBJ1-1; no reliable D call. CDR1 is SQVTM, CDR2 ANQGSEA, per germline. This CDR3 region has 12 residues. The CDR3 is CSPLPHDTEAFF. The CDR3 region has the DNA TGCAGCCCCCTCCCCCACGATACTGAGGCTTTCTTT.

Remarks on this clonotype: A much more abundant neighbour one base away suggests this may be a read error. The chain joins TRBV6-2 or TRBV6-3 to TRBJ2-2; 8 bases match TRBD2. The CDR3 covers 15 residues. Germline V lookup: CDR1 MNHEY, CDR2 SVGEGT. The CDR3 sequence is CASTRGSGVPGELSF. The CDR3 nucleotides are TGTGCCAGCACTCGGGGTAGCGGGGTCCCCGGGGAGCTGTCTTTT.